This TCR beta chain was recorded in a study of blood T cell repertoires in COVID-19. Clones were read by immunoSEQ multiplex PCR, and TCRdb kept only the in-frame ones, dropping some. Of 200,000 to 300,000 clones in the sample, around 87% were seen once. The V segment lost 0 bases and the J segment 4 bases; nucleotides outside the gene matches: 7. Germline V lookup: CDR1 SGDLS, CDR2 YYNGEE. This CDR3 spans 16 amino acids. The sequencing sample was made of peripheral blood. The sequence was obtained from a woman in her forties or fifties with acute or convalescent COVID-19. The gene calls are TRBV9 and TRBJ2-1, with 7 bases lining up with TRBD1. CDR3 amino acids: CASSVVVGGIYNEQFF. For the CDR3, the DNA is TGTGCCAGCAGCGTAGTGGTAGGGGGCATATACAATGAGCAGTTCTTC.